What follows are 7 T cell receptor beta chains derived from one specimen sequenced in a study of blood T cell repertoires in COVID-19. Profiling relied on immunoSEQ multiplex PCR, and the TCRdb table lists in-frame clones only, not all of them. Of some 200,000 clones in the sample, approximately 84% were seen once. The material sequenced was peripheral blood. The receptors shown here come from a human donor with acute or convalescent COVID-19. The donor label of this sample is uncertain.

V usage is TRBV11-3 and J usage is TRBJ2-7; 13 bases fit TRBD2. The germline CDR1 and CDR2 sequences are SGHNT and YENEEA. Germline trimming cut 5 bases from V and 2 bases from J; bases unmatched to any gene: 9. This CDR3 region has 17 residues. The CDR3 DNA follows: TGTGCCAGCAGCCCATTCTCAGGGACTAGCGGGACCTACGAGCAGTACTTC. It encodes CASSPFSGTSGTYEQYF.

Only one count was recorded for this clone. The V and J genes are TRBV24-1 and TRBJ2-5; no clear D. This CDR3 contains 14 residues. Germline V lookup: CDR1 KGHDR, CDR2 SFDVKD. The V end lost 4 bases, the J end lost 4 bases, and 12 bases lay between the germline ends. CDR3 sequence: CATSDPYVGETQYF. The CDR3 DNA reads as TGTGCCACCAGTGACCCGTACGTCGGAGAGACCCAGTACTTC.

CDR3 bases: TGTGCCAGCGCCGTCAGCGGTAGCTCCTACGAGCAGTACTTC. This encodes CASAVSGSSYEQYF. V gene TRBV3-1 (or the pseudogene TRBV3-2) combines with J gene TRBJ2-7; tentatively, D is TRBD2 (5 bases). Trimming took 8 bases from V and 0 from J, leaving 14 bases between them. The CDR3 totals 14 residues. Germline values: CDR1 LGHDT, CDR2 YNNKEL (reference sequence).

This clone was recorded only once. J is TRBJ2-4 and V is TRBV6-5, with TRBD1 matching 11 bases. This CDR3 region has 14 residues. Trimming cost V 2 bases and J 6 bases; bases outside gene matches: 0. From germline, CDR1 is MNHEY and CDR2 SVGAGI. DNA for the CDR3: TGTGCCAGCAGTTACGGGACAGGGGGAAACATTCAGTACTTC. Its translation is CASSYGTGGNIQYF.

This clone is a singleton in its sample. The chain links TRBV4-3 to TRBJ2-3, with TRBD2 identical over 10 bases. From germline, CDR1 is LGHNA and CDR2 YSLEER. The CDR3 covers 17 residues. The J segment lost 5 bases and the V segment lost 0 bases, leaving 8 bases of the junction unmatched. The CDR3 nucleotides read TGCGCCAGCAGCCAAGATCTAGCGGGAGCGGTTGGAGATACGCAGTATTTT. It yields the protein CASSQDLAGAVGDTQYF.

V gene TRBV3-1 (or the pseudogene TRBV3-2) combines with J gene TRBJ1-2, with TRBD1 as a possible D gene (5 bases). Trimming removed 0 bases from V and 8 bases from J, with 22 bases in between. CDR1 is LGHDT and CDR2 is YNNKEL in the germline V gene (reference sequence). CDR3 length: 17 amino acids. DNA of the CDR3: TGTGCCAGCAGCCAAGATGTAATCGGGGGACTCGGTAGAGGCTACACCTTC. As protein: CASSQDVIGGLGRGYTF.

The V gene is TRBV19, the J gene TRBJ2-7; a weak D match, TRBD1 (6 bases). The CDR3 contains 13 residues. V was pared by 5 bases and J by 4 bases, with 12 bases between. CDR1 LNHDA and CDR2 SQIVND come from the germline V gene (reference sequence). CDR3 residues: CASSGTPLYEQYF. The CDR3 coding sequence is TGTGCCAGTAGTGGGACACCCTTGTACGAGCAGTACTTC.